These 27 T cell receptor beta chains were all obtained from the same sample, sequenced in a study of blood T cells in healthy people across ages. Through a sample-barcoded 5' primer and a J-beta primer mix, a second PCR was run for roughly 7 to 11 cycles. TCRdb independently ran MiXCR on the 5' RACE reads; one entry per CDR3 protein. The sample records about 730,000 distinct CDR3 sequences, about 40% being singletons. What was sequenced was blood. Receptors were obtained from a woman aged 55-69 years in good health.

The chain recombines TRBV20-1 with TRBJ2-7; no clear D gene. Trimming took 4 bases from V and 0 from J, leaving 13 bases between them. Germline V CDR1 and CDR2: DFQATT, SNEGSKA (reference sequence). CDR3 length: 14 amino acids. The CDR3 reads CSAMTSSSSYEQYF. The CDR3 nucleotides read TGCAGTGCTATGACGAGTAGCAGCTCCTACGAGCAGTACTTC.

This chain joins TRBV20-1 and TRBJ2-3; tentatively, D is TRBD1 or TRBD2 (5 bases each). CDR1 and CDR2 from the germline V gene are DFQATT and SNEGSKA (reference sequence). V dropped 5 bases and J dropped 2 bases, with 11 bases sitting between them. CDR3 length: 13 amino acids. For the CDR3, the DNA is TGCAGTGCTTGGGACGGATCCACAGATACGCAGTATTTT. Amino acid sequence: CSAWDGSTDTQYF.

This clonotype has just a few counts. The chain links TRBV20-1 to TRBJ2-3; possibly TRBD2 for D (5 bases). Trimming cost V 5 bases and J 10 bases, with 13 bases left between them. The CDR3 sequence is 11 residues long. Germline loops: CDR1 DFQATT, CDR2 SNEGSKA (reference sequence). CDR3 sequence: CSAVASGAQYF. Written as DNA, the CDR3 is TGCAGTGCTGTAGCGTCCGGGGCGCAGTATTTT.

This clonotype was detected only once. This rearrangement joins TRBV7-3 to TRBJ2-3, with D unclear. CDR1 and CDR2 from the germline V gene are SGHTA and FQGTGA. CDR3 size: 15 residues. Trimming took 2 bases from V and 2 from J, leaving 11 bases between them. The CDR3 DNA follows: TGTGCCAGCAGCTTAGCTTCGGGCCCCACAGATACGCAGTATTTT. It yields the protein CASSLASGPTDTQYF.

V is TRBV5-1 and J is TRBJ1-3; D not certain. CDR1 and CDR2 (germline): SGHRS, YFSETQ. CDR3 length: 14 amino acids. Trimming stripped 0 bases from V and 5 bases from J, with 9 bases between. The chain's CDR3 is CASSLDWRRNTIYF. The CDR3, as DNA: TGCGCCAGCAGCTTGGACTGGAGGAGAAACACCATATATTTT.

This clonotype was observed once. The CDR3 bases are TGTGCCAGCAGTTCCCTTGAACAGGGTGGGGATACGCAGTATTTT. Translated: CASSSLEQGGDTQYF. This rearrangement joins TRBV27 to TRBJ2-3, with D possibly being TRBD1 (6 bases). The CDR3 totals 15 residues. The V end was cut by 4 bases, the J end by 6 bases, with 17 bases between. From germline, CDR1 is MNHEY and CDR2 SMNVEV (reference sequence).

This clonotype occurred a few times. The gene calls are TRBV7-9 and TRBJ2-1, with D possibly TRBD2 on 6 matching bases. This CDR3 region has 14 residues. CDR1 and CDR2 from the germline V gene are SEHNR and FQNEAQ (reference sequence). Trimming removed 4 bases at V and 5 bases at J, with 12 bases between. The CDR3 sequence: CASSSGRFDNEQFF. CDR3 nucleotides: TGTGCCAGCAGCTCAGGGAGGTTCGACAATGAGCAGTTCTTC.

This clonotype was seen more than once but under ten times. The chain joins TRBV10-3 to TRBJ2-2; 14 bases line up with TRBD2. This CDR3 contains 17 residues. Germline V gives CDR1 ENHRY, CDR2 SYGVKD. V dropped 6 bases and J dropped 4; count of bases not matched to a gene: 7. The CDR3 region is CAIRAGLAGGITGELFF. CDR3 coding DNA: TGTGCCATCAGGGCAGGACTAGCGGGAGGAATCACCGGGGAGCTGTTTTTT.

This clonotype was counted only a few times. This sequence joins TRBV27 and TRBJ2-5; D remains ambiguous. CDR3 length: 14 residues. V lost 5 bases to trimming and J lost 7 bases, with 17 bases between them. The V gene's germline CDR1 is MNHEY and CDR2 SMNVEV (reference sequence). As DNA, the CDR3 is TGTGCCAGCAGTGGTCGGATTAGGGATGTGACCCAGTACTTC. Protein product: CASSGRIRDVTQYF.

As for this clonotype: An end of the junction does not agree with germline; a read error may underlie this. CDR3 region: CASIGLAGSKNIRYF. The DNA for the CDR3 is TGTGCCAGCATCGGACTAGCGGGGAGCAAAAACATTCGGTACTTC. This rearrangement joins TRBV5-5 to TRBJ2-4; 12 positions match TRBD2. CDR1 is SGHKS, CDR2 YYEKEE, per germline (reference sequence). This CDR3 is built from 15 residues.

Here the CDR3 DNA reads TGTGCCAGCAGCTTAACCGGGGTTTATGAGACCCAGTACTTC. It is translated as CASSLTGVYETQYF. V usage is TRBV7-2 and J usage is TRBJ2-7, with D tentatively TRBD2 (5 bases). The DNA matches TRBJ2-5 better at its end, which makes the J call doubtful. The length of the CDR3 is 14 residues. Looked up from germline, CDR1 is SGHTA and CDR2 is FQGNSA.

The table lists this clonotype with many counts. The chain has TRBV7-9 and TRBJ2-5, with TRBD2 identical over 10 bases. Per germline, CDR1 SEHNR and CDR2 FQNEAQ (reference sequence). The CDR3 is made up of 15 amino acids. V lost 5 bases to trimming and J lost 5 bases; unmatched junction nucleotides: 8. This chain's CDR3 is CASSISGRGGETQYF. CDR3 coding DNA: TGTGCCAGCAGCATAAGCGGGAGGGGAGGTGAGACCCAGTACTTC.

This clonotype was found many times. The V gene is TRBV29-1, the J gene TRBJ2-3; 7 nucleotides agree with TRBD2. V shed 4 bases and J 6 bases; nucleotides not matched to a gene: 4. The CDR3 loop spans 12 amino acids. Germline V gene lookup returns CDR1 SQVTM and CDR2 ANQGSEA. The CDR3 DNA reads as TGCAGCGTTGTTGCGGGAGATGATACGCAGTATTTT. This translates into CSVVAGDDTQYF.

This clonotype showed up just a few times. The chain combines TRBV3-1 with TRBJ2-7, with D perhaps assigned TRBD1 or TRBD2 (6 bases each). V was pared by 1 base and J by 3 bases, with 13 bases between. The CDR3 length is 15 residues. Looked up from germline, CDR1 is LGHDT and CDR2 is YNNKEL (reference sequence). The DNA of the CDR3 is TGTGCCAGCAGCCAAGCCCTGGGGGGCTACTACGAGCAGTACTTC. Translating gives CASSQALGGYYEQYF.

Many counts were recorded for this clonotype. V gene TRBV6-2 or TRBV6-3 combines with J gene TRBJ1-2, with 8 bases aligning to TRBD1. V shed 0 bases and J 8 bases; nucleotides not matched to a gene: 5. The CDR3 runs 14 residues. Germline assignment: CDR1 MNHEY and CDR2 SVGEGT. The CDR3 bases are TGTGCCAGCAGTTACTCCTCGACAGGGGAGGGCTACACCTTC. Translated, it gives CASSYSSTGEGYTF.

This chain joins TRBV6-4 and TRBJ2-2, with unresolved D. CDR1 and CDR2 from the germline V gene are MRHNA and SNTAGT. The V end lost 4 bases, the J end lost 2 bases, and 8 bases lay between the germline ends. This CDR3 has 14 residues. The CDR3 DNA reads TGTGCCAGCAGTGTAGAGCGTAACACCGGGGAGCTGTTTTTT. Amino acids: CASSVERNTGELFF.

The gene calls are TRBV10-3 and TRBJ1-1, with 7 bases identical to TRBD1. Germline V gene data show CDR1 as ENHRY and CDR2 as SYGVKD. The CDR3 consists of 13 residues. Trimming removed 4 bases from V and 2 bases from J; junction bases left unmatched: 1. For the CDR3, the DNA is TGTGCCATCAGTGGACAGGGTAACACTGAAGCTTTCTTT. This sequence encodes CAISGQGNTEAFF.

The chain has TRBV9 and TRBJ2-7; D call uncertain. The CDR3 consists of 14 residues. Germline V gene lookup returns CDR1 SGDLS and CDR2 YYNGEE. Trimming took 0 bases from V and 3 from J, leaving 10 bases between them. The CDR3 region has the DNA TGTGCCAGCAGCGTAGACCCCGTCGGCTACGAGCAGTACTTC. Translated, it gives CASSVDPVGYEQYF.

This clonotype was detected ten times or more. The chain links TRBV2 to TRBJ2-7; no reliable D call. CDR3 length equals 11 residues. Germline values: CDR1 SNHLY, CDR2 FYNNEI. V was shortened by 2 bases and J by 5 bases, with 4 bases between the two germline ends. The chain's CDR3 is CASSEFHEQYF. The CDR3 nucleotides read TGTGCCAGCAGTGAATTCCACGAGCAGTACTTC.

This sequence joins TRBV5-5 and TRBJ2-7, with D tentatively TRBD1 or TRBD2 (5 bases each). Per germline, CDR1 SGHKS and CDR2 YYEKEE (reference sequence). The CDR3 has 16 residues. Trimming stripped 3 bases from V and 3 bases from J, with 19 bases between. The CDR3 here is CASSSPGTTNLYEQYF. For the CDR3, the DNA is TGTGCCAGCAGCTCTCCCGGGACCACGAACCTCTACGAGCAGTACTTC.

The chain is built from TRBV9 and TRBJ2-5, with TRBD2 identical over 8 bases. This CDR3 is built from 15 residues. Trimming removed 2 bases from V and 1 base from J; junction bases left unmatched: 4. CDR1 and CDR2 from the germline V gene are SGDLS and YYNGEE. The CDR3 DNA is TGTGCCAGCAGCGTCGCGCGGGGGGTCCAAGAGACCCAGTACTTC. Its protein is CASSVARGVQETQYF. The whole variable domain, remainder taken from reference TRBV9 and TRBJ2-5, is DSGVTQTPKHLITATGQRVTLRCSPRSGDLSVYWYQQSLDQGLQFLIQYYNGEERAKGNILERFSAQQFPDLHSELNLSSLELGDSALYFCASSVARGVQETQYFGPGTRLLVL.

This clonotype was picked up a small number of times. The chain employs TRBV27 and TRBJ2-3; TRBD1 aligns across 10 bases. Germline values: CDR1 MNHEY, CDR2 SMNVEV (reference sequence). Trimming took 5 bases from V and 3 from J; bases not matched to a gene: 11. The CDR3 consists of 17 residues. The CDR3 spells CASSPLMTGGATDTQYF. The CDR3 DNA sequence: TGTGCCAGCAGTCCACTTATGACAGGGGGCGCGACAGATACGCAGTATTTT.

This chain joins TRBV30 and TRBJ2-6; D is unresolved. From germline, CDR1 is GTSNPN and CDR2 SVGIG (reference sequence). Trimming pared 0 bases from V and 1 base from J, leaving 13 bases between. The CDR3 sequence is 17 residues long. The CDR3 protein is CAWSVSADVSGANVLTF. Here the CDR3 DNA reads TGTGCCTGGAGTGTATCGGCAGACGTATCTGGGGCCAACGTCCTGACTTTC.

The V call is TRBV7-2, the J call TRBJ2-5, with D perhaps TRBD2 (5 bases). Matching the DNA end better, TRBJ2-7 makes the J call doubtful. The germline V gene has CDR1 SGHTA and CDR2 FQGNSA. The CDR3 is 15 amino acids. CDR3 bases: TGTGCCAGCAGCTACAACAAACTAGGACCCTACGAGCAGTACTTC. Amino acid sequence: CASSYNKLGPYEQYF.

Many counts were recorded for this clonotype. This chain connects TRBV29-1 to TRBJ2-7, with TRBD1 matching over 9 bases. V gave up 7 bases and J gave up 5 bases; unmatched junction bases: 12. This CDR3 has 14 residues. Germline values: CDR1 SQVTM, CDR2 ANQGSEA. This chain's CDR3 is CSGGPGTGFNEQYF. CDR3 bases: TGCAGCGGCGGGCCCGGGACAGGGTTCAACGAGCAGTACTTC.

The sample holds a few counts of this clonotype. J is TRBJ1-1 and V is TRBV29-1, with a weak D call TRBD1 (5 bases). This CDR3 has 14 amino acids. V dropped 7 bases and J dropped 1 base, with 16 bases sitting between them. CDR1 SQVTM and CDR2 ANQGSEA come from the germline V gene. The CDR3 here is CSAARRGENTEAFF. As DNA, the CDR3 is TGCAGCGCCGCCAGGCGGGGGGAGAACACTGAAGCTTTCTTT. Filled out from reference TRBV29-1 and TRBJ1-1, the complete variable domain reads SAVISQKPSRDICQRGTSLTIQCQVDSQVTMMFWYRQQPGQSLTLIATANQGSEATYESGFVIDKFPISRPNLTFSTLTVSNMSPEDSSIYLCSAARRGENTEAFFGQGTRLTVV.

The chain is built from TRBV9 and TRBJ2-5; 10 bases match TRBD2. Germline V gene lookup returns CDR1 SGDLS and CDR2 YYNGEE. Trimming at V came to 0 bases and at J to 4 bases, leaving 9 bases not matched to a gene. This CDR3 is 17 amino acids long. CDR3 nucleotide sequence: TGTGCCAGCAGCGTAGGGGCTAGCGGGAGTTCTTTAGAGACCCAGTACTTC. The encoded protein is CASSVGASGSSLETQYF.